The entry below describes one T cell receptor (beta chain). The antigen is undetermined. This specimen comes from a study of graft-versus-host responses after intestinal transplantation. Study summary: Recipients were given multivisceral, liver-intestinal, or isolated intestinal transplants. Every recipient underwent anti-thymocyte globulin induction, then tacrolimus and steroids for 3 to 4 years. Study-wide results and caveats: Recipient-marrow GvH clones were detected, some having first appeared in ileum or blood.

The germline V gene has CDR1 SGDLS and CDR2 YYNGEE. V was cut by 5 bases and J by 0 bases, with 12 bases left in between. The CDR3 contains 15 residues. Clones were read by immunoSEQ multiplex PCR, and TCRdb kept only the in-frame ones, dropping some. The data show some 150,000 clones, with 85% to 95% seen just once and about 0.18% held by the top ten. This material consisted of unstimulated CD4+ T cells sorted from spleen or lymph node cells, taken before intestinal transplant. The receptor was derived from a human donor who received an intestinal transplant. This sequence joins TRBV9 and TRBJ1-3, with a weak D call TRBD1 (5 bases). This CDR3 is CASSQTADSGNTIYF. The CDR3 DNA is TGTGCCAGCAGTCAGACAGCGGACTCTGGAAACACCATATATTTT.